This TCR beta chain is drawn from a study of OX40 agonist ivuxolimab in advanced cancers. Overall study context: Intravenous ivuxolimab at 0.01 to 10 mg/kg was given to patients every 2 weeks. Study-level points and caveats: The antigens recognized by the expanded peripheral T cells, that is their antigen specificity, were not determined. Nonresponders, in some cases, also had low normalized T-cell clonal expansion.

This CDR3 region has 18 residues. Enrollment shut out patients with autoimmune disease history or systemic immunosuppression. Method: immunoSEQ multiplex PCR; TCRdb's copy keeps in-frame clones and lacks some. The sample holds tens of thousands of clones, 80% to 90% seen once. This clone has a single count. Its antigen is still unknown. This clonotype originated in an adult with an advanced solid tumor such as melanoma, head and neck, liver or kidney cancer. The chain employs TRBV1 and TRBJ1-1. TRBV1 is annotated as a pseudogene. Here the sequenced sample was CD4+ or CD8+ T cells sorted from blood, taken in a trial of the OX40 agonist ivuxolimab. The CDR3 nucleotides read TGCACCAGCAGCCAATCCTCCCACGAGAGCTCCATGAACACTGAAGCTTTCTTT. Translation: CTSSQSSHESSMNTEAFF.